The 23 T cell receptor beta chains presented below share a single source sample, sequenced in a study of blood T cell repertoires in COVID-19. Some clones are missing from TCRdb's copy, which holds only in-frame ones; the method was immunoSEQ multiplex PCR. Of about 120,000 clones listed, just under 90% were seen once; the top ten hold more than 2%. The specimen sequenced was peripheral blood. Every receptor here comes from a woman aged 45-65 years with acute or convalescent COVID-19.

The V gene is TRBV5-4, the J gene TRBJ2-5; D unresolved. V lost 3 bases and J 3 bases, leaving 15 bases between the germline ends. Germline V gene sequence: CDR1 SGHNT, CDR2 YYREEE (reference sequence). The CDR3 is 15 residues long. CDR3 in DNA: TGTGCCAGCAGCTCATATAGACTCCTCAAAGAGACCCAGTACTTC. This encodes CASSSYRLLKETQYF.

The CDR3 sequence is CASSPTTLGGNEQFF. Written as DNA, the CDR3 is TGTGCCAGCTCACCTACAACATTAGGGGGTAATGAGCAGTTCTTC. V is TRBV18 and J is TRBJ2-1, with D possibly TRBD1 on 6 matching bases. The germline V gene has CDR1 KGHSH and CDR2 LQKENI. V was cut by 3 bases and J by 7 bases, with 16 bases left in between. This CDR3 has 15 residues.

The rearrangement links TRBV7-2 to TRBJ1-5; no clear D. Germline CDR1 and CDR2: SGHTA and FQGNSA. The V gene lost 3 bases and the J gene lost 9 bases, with 12 bases spanning the gap. The length of the CDR3 is 13 residues. CDR3 sequence (DNA): TGTGCCAGCAGCTTGCAGGAGGACGTGCCCCAGCATTTT. This encodes CASSLQEDVPQHF.

The chain links TRBV10-3 to TRBJ1-2, with TRBD1 matching over 12 bases. CDR1 and CDR2 (germline): ENHRY, SYGVKD. The length of the CDR3 is 16 residues. V shed 4 bases, J shed 7 bases, and the junction held 10 bases outside the gene matches. CDR3 sequence (DNA): TGTGCCATCAGTGGGTTGGGGACAGGGGGCGATGGTGGCTACACCTTC. The encoded protein is CAISGLGTGGDGGYTF.

This chain links TRBV6-7 with TRBJ1-6; 11 bases are a match to TRBD1. TRBV6-7 is recorded as an ORF, its role being uncertain. V lost 6 bases and J lost 10; bases outside the gene matches: 5. The CDR3 totals 14 residues. The CDR3 protein is CASSSGTGGSPLHF. The DNA of the CDR3 is TGTGCCAGCAGCTCCGGGACAGGGGGGTCACCCCTCCACTTT.

The V call is TRBV11-2, the J call TRBJ1-2; TRBD1 is a possible D gene (5 bases). Germline CDR1 reads SGHAT; CDR2 reads FQNNGV. V dropped 3 bases and J dropped 6 bases, with 14 bases sitting between them. This CDR3 has 14 residues. Here the CDR3 DNA reads TGTGCCAGCAGCTTGGCGACAGCTACTCATGGCTACACCTTC. Encoded protein: CASSLATATHGYTF.

The J gene is TRBJ1-1, the V gene TRBV5-1; D unresolved. Germline loops: CDR1 SGHRS, CDR2 YFSETQ. V lost 0 bases to trimming and J lost 5 bases, with 8 bases between them. The CDR3 runs 13 residues. As DNA, the CDR3 is TGCGCCAGCAGCTTGGATACTGAAACTGAAGCTTTCTTT. As protein: CASSLDTETEAFF.

The chain has TRBV7-2 and TRBJ1-1; maybe TRBD1 (5 bases). This CDR3 spans 14 amino acids. Germline CDR1 SGHTA, CDR2 FQGNSA. V dropped 8 bases and J dropped 0 bases, with 13 bases sitting between them. DNA for the CDR3: TGTGCCAGCCTTCAAGGGGCCTTGAACACTGAAGCTTTCTTT. Translated: CASLQGALNTEAFF.

This clone has just a few counts. The chain links TRBV4-3 to TRBJ1-4, with 9 nucleotides matching TRBD1. J lost 8 bases, V lost 2 bases, and 6 bases had no gene match. The CDR3 totals 15 residues. Germline V gene data show CDR1 as LGHNA and CDR2 as YSLEER. CDR3 region: CASSQRDRVKEKLFF. CDR3 coding DNA: TGCGCCAGCAGCCAACGGGACAGGGTAAAAGAAAAACTGTTTTTT.

The chain links TRBV5-1 to TRBJ1-1; possible D gene TRBD1, 5 bases. This CDR3 contains 15 residues. The germline V gene has CDR1 SGHRS and CDR2 YFSETQ. Trimming took off 0 bases at V and 4 bases at J, with 13 bases between the two ends. The CDR3 is CASSLGWGEGTEAFF. In DNA form, the CDR3 reads TGCGCCAGCAGCTTGGGTTGGGGCGAAGGCACTGAAGCTTTCTTT.

V gene TRBV5-1 combines with J gene TRBJ1-3; TRBD1 is a possible D gene (6 bases). The length of the CDR3 is 16 residues. CDR1 and CDR2 from the germline V gene are SGHRS and YFSETQ. V was shortened by 4 bases and J by 4 bases, with 18 bases between the two germline ends. Here the CDR3 reads CASSTGPTGPGNTIYF. CDR3 nucleotides: TGCGCCAGCAGCACCGGGCCTACAGGGCCAGGAAACACCATATATTTT.

This clone was observed a single time. This sequence joins TRBV7-2 and TRBJ1-2; D remains unclear. Per germline, CDR1 SGHTA and CDR2 FQGNSA. The CDR3 sequence is 15 residues long. The V end was cut by 3 bases, the J end by 8 bases, with 19 bases between. The CDR3 DNA reads as TGTGCCAGCAGCTTCCCGACAAATAGAGGAGGGGGCTACACCTTC. Protein product: CASSFPTNRGGGYTF.

This clone was picked up one time. The genes are TRBV12-3 or TRBV12-4 and TRBJ2-7, with no clear D. CDR3 size: 13 residues. Trimming cost V 5 bases and J 2 bases, with 10 bases left between them. The CDR3: CASSPTVTYEQYF. The CDR3 coding sequence is TGTGCCAGCAGTCCAACAGTTACCTACGAGCAGTACTTC.

The chain employs TRBV4-1 and TRBJ2-7; the match to TRBD1 covers 9 bases. Looked up from germline, CDR1 is MGHRA and CDR2 is YSYEKL. The CDR3 contains 15 residues. The V segment lost 4 bases and the J segment 3 bases; nucleotides outside the gene matches: 7. CDR3 amino acids: CASSRADRGDYEQYF. The CDR3 DNA follows: TGCGCCAGCAGCCGAGCGGACAGGGGAGACTACGAGCAGTACTTC.

The chain couples TRBV29-1 to TRBJ2-3, with a weak D call TRBD2 (7 bases). CDR3 size: 15 residues. Between the trimmed V and J ends, which lost 7 bases and 2 bases, there was a span of 19 bases. CDR1 is SQVTM, CDR2 ANQGSEA, per germline. The CDR3 sequence is CSDLSRGAFTDTQYF. As DNA, the CDR3 is TGCAGCGACTTATCTCGGGGGGCTTTCACAGATACGCAGTATTTT.

The chain recombines TRBV18 with TRBJ1-5; TRBD1 might be the D (6 bases). Deletions cut 3 bases from V and 1 base from J, with 10 bases between. CDR3 length equals 15 residues. Per the germline V gene, CDR1 is KGHSH and CDR2 is LQKENI. The CDR3 DNA reads TGTGCCAGCTCACCCACAGGGCTCAGCAATCAGCCCCAGCATTTT. It encodes CASSPTGLSNQPQHF.

This clone was detected only once. The rearrangement joins TRBV30 to TRBJ1-3; TRBD1 matches at 9 bases. The length of the CDR3 is 16 residues. The germline gives CDR1 GTSNPN, CDR2 SVGIG (reference sequence). After removal of 0 bases from V and 2 bases from J, the junction contained 5 bases not matched to a gene. The CDR3 is CAWSVQTGGTGNTIYF. CDR3 DNA sequence: TGTGCCTGGAGTGTACAGACAGGGGGAACTGGAAACACCATATATTTT.

The chain couples TRBV6-5 to TRBJ1-6; possible D gene TRBD1, 5 bases. V lost 0 bases and J 7 bases, leaving 10 bases between the germline ends. CDR1 and CDR2 from the germline V gene are MNHEY and SVGAGI. There are 15 residues in the CDR3. The DNA for the CDR3 is TGTGCCAGCAGTTACTCGTCGGGGGGGAATTCACCCCTCCACTTT. Protein product: CASSYSSGGNSPLHF.

This rearrangement joins TRBV28 to TRBJ1-6; 7 bases fit TRBD1. The CDR3 sequence is 15 residues long. V lost 5 bases to trimming and J lost 7 bases; unmatched junction nucleotides: 8. Germline V gene sequence: CDR1 MDHEN, CDR2 SYDVKM. Here the CDR3 DNA reads TGTGCCAGCAGTGCCTCGACAGGGTCGAATTCACCCCTCCACTTT. Amino acids: CASSASTGSNSPLHF.

V and J are TRBV9 and TRBJ1-4; D gene ambiguous. V lost 1 base, J lost 8 bases, and 15 bases lay in between. Germline assignment: CDR1 SGDLS and CDR2 YYNGEE. This CDR3 has 15 residues. The CDR3 region has the DNA TGTGCCAGCAGCGTATCCGGGTGGGTAGGCGAAAAACTGTTTTTT. Its translation is CASSVSGWVGEKLFF.

This sequence joins TRBV10-1 and TRBJ2-1; 9 nucleotides align to TRBD1. Trimming at V came to 7 bases and at J to 8 bases, leaving 15 bases not matched to a gene. There are 16 residues in the CDR3. CDR1 is WNHNN and CDR2 is SYGVQD in the germline V gene (reference sequence). The CDR3 DNA reads as TGCGCCAGCATTTGGCCCCGAGACAGGGGGAGCGATGAGCAGTTCTTC. Translation: CASIWPRDRGSDEQFF.

The chain has TRBV10-3 and TRBJ2-7; 7 bases match TRBD2. Losses at the gene ends were 2 bases for V and 7 bases for J; bases not matched to a gene: 14. CDR1 ENHRY and CDR2 SYGVKD come from the germline V gene. This CDR3 is 16 amino acids long. CDR3 residues: CAISEGRSGEAGEQYF. CDR3 sequence (DNA): TGTGCCATCAGTGAGGGCCGGAGCGGGGAGGCTGGAGAGCAGTACTTC.

The sample holds one count of this clone. The rearrangement uses TRBV19 and TRBJ1-5; possible D gene TRBD1, 5 bases. The CDR3 runs 17 residues. The germline V and J ends were trimmed by 1 base and 0 bases, with 13 bases remaining between them. Germline V gene sequence: CDR1 LNHDA, CDR2 SQIVND (reference sequence). CDR3 in DNA: TGTGCCAGTAGTATAGTTGGAGGGGCCTATAGCAATCAGCCCCAGCATTTT. Its protein is CASSIVGGAYSNQPQHF.